The 22 T cell receptor beta chains below all came from one sample that was sequenced in a study of patients and donors after allogeneic stem cell transplantation. TCRdb itself ran the RT-PCR reads through MiXCR, one entry per CDR3 protein. Among approximately 200,000 distinct CDR3 sequences listed, more than 35% were seen once. The sequencing input was blood, either unsorted or a sorted T cell fraction (not recorded which). The receptor source for this set is a human donor who was either an allogeneic HSCT recipient or a stem cell or donor lymphocyte infusion donor (not recorded which). It is not recorded whose cells these are; they may come from a transplant donor.

The J gene is TRBJ1-1, the V gene TRBV7-9; D unclear. Germline V gene lookup returns CDR1 SEHNR and CDR2 FQNEAQ (reference sequence). This CDR3 is built from 14 residues. V was pared by 3 bases and J by 0 bases, with 8 bases between. CDR3 protein: CASSFKTVNTEAFF. The CDR3 DNA reads TGTGCCAGCAGCTTCAAGACGGTGAACACTGAAGCTTTCTTT.

The V call is TRBV6-5, the J call TRBJ1-2, with D hard to call. There are 13 residues in the CDR3. Germline loops: CDR1 MNHEY, CDR2 SVGAGI. The V gene lost 0 bases and the J gene lost 8 bases, with 10 bases spanning the gap. CDR3 protein: CASSYSAHGGYTF. The CDR3, as DNA: TGTGCCAGCAGTTACTCGGCCCATGGGGGCTACACCTTC.

The chain links TRBV20-1 to TRBJ1-1; tentatively, D is TRBD1 (5 bases). V lost 6 bases and J lost 1, with 15 bases in between. This CDR3 has 14 residues. CDR1 DFQATT and CDR2 SNEGSKA come from the germline V gene (reference sequence). The CDR3 region is CSACAWQGNTEAFF. The CDR3, as DNA: TGCAGTGCCTGCGCGTGGCAGGGGAACACTGAAGCTTTCTTT.

V usage is TRBV9 and J usage is TRBJ2-7, with unresolved D. This CDR3 contains 13 residues. With 4 bases removed from V and 4 bases from J, the gap between germline ends came to 12 bases. CDR1 SGDLS and CDR2 YYNGEE come from the germline V gene. The DNA of the CDR3 is TGTGCCAGCAGCCAGACTGGGAATTACGAGCAGTACTTC. This translates into CASSQTGNYEQYF.

This clonotype showed up just a few times. V is TRBV6-5 and J is TRBJ1-4, with 8 bases aligning to TRBD1. Germline loops: CDR1 MNHEY, CDR2 SVGAGI. The junction had 6 bases not matched to a gene; V was cut back by 6 bases and J by 0 bases. The CDR3 extends over 16 amino acids. The chain's CDR3 is CASSSGQGATNEKLFF. The CDR3 region has the DNA TGTGCCAGCAGCTCCGGACAGGGCGCAACTAATGAAAAACTGTTTTTT.

The chain joins TRBV5-1 to TRBJ1-1; perhaps TRBD1 as D (6 bases). V was trimmed by 3 bases and J by 4 bases, leaving 16 bases between them. Per germline, CDR1 SGHRS and CDR2 YFSETQ. The CDR3 consists of 15 residues. The CDR3 nucleotides are TGCGCCAGCAGCTGGGGCTGGGGGGCGGTCACTGAAGCTTTCTTT. This encodes CASSWGWGAVTEAFF.

The chain is built from TRBV4-3 and TRBJ2-7, with D hard to call. The germline CDR1 and CDR2 sequences are LGHNA and YSLEER. The CDR3 has 14 residues. The V and J ends lost 4 bases and 3 bases respectively, with 13 bases between them. The CDR3 protein is CASSRAQVGYEQYF. CDR3 nucleotides: TGCGCCAGCAGCCGAGCGCAGGTCGGCTACGAGCAGTACTTC.

J is TRBJ2-1 and V is TRBV6-2 or TRBV6-3; no clear D. V lost 0 bases, J lost 0 bases, and 12 bases lay in between. This CDR3 has 17 amino acids. The V gene's germline CDR1 is MNHEY and CDR2 SVGEGT. CDR3 in amino acids: CASSYSTRSSSYNEQFF. CDR3 DNA sequence: TGTGCCAGCAGTTACTCGACGAGGAGTAGCTCCTACAATGAGCAGTTCTTC.

The rearrangement joins TRBV7-9 to TRBJ1-1, with a possible D match to TRBD1 (5 bases). The CDR3 runs 13 residues. The V and J ends lost 11 bases and 4 bases respectively, with 17 bases between them. Germline V CDR1 and CDR2: SEHNR, FQNEAQ (reference sequence). This CDR3 reads CAGEGQGITEAFF. The CDR3 nucleotides are TGTGCCGGAGAGGGGCAGGGAATCACTGAAGCTTTCTTT. Full variable domain (missing parts from reference TRBV7-9 and TRBJ1-1): DTGVSQNPRHKITKRGQNVTFRCDPISEHNRLYWYRQTLGQGPEFLTYFQNEAQLEKSRLLSDRFSAERPKGSFSTLEIQRTEQGDSAMYLCAGEGQGITEAFFGQGTRLTVV.

The V call is TRBV27, the J call TRBJ2-7; 10 positions agree with TRBD2. The CDR3 runs 15 residues. Per the germline V gene, CDR1 is MNHEY and CDR2 is SMNVEV (reference sequence). V lost 4 bases and J lost 3; bases outside the gene matches: 6. The DNA of the CDR3 is TGTGCCAGCAGTTCCCTAGCGGGAGAGGACTACGAGCAGTACTTC. Its translation: CASSSLAGEDYEQYF.

The V gene is TRBV4-3, the J gene TRBJ1-2; D ambiguous. The germline V gene encodes CDR1 LGHNA and CDR2 YSLEER. The CDR3 loop spans 14 amino acids. V lost 1 base and J lost 0, with 6 bases in between. CDR3 bases: TGCGCCAGCAGCCAAGGTCCAGCTAACTATGGCTACACCTTC. This encodes CASSQGPANYGYTF.

The chain carries TRBV11-3 and TRBJ2-1; D may be TRBD1 or TRBD2 (5 bases each). The V end was cut by 4 bases, the J end by 0 bases, with 13 bases between. The CDR3 length is 16 residues. Germline values: CDR1 SGHNT, CDR2 YENEEA. In nucleotides, the CDR3 is TGTGCCAGCAGCTCATCGGGGACGCGCTCCTACAATGAGCAGTTCTTC. Translating it yields CASSSSGTRSYNEQFF.

This clonotype has more than one count but fewer than ten. The chain employs TRBV12-3 or TRBV12-4 and TRBJ1-2; possibly TRBD1 for D (5 bases). V was trimmed by 5 bases and J by 4 bases, leaving 8 bases between them. The CDR3 contains 12 residues. CDR3 sequence: CASSQGLYGYTF. The DNA for the CDR3 is TGTGCCAGCAGTCAGGGTCTCTATGGCTACACCTTC.

The V and J genes are TRBV20-1 and TRBJ2-1, with a weak D call TRBD1 (5 bases). The CDR3 contains 12 residues. Trimming took 6 bases from V and 5 from J, leaving 11 bases between them. Germline V gives CDR1 DFQATT, CDR2 SNEGSKA (reference sequence). CDR3 bases: TGCAGTGCCACTGACAGTCACAATGAGCAGTTCTTC. Translated, it gives CSATDSHNEQFF.

The chain employs TRBV29-1 and TRBJ2-1; 15 bases align to TRBD2. Per germline, CDR1 SQVTM and CDR2 ANQGSEA. The CDR3 loop spans 18 amino acids. The V segment lost 8 bases and the J segment 8 bases; nucleotides outside the gene matches: 19. The CDR3 nucleotides read TGCAGCACTCTATCCTGGACTAGCGGGAGGGCCGGCGTGGATGAGCAGTTCTTC. As protein: CSTLSWTSGRAGVDEQFF.

This clonotype was seen a few times. CDR3 coding DNA: TGCAGTGCTGGGGAGGGGGAGGAAGTCTATGGCTACACCTTC. Encoded protein: CSAGEGEEVYGYTF. The rearrangement links TRBV20-1 to TRBJ1-2, with D maybe TRBD1 (6 bases). V lost 5 bases and J 4 bases, leaving 17 bases between the germline ends. Germline lookup yields CDR1 DFQATT and CDR2 SNEGSKA (reference sequence). The CDR3 consists of 14 residues.

The gene calls are TRBV10-3 and TRBJ1-1; a weak D match, TRBD1 (5 bases). Germline CDR1 ENHRY, CDR2 SYGVKD. The CDR3 is 15 amino acids. V lost 5 bases and J lost 1, with 14 bases in between. The CDR3 nucleotides read TGTGCCATCAGTCCTCTGGGACGGGAGAACACTGAAGCTTTCTTT. Its protein is CAISPLGRENTEAFF.

This chain joins TRBV4-2 and TRBJ2-1, with 10 bases identical to TRBD2. Germline V gene sequence: CDR1 LGHNA, CDR2 YNFKEQ. The CDR3 loop spans 16 amino acids. The J segment lost 7 bases and the V segment lost 0 bases, leaving 6 bases of the junction unmatched. CDR3 coding DNA: TGTGCCAGCAGCCAAGATACAGCGGGAGGGAGAAATGAGCAGTTCTTC. It codes for CASSQDTAGGRNEQFF.

This chain joins TRBV12-3 or TRBV12-4 and TRBJ1-1, with D unclear. V gave up 4 bases and J gave up 0 bases, with 9 bases separating them. This CDR3 is 14 amino acids long. CDR3 DNA sequence: TGTGCCAGCAGTTCGCTGCGGATGAACACTGAAGCTTTCTTT. Its translation: CASSSLRMNTEAFF.

This clonotype turned up a few times. The chain combines TRBV14 with TRBJ1-1, with D hard to call. V was trimmed by 0 bases and J by 0 bases, leaving 14 bases between them. This CDR3 contains 17 residues. Germline V gene sequence: CDR1 SGHDN, CDR2 FVKESK. CDR3 sequence reads: CASSQDNGPLMNTEAFF. CDR3 sequence (DNA): TGTGCCAGCAGCCAAGATAATGGACCGCTGATGAACACTGAAGCTTTCTTT.

The chain recombines TRBV29-1 with TRBJ2-7; the D is unclear. Germline assignment: CDR1 SQVTM and CDR2 ANQGSEA. This CDR3 comprises 12 residues. Trimming shortened V by 4 bases and J by 0 bases, and 7 bases separated the two germline ends. The CDR3 nucleotides are TGCAGCGTTGGTGTTTCCTCCTACGAGCAGTACTTC. Amino acids: CSVGVSSYEQYF.

In this sample, this clonotype turned up a few times. The rearrangement joins TRBV5-6 to TRBJ2-7; D gene ambiguous. Trimming pared 2 bases from V and 2 bases from J, leaving 11 bases between. The CDR3 totals 14 residues. In germline, CDR1 is SGHDT, CDR2 YYEEEE. The CDR3 reads CASSFRFTAYEQYF. CDR3 coding DNA: TGTGCCAGCAGCTTTCGGTTCACCGCCTACGAGCAGTACTTC.